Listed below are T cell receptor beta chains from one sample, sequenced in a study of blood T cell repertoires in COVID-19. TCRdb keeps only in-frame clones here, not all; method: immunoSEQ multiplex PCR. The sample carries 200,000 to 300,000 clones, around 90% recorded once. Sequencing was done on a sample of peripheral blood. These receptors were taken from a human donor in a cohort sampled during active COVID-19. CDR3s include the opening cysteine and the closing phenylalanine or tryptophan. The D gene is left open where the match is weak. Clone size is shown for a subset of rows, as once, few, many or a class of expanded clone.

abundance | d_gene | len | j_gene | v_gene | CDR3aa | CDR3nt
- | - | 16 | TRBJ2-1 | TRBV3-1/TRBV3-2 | CASSHLAGYPHNEQFF | TGTGCCAGCAGCCATTTGGCAGGTTATCCACACAATGAGCAGTTCTTC
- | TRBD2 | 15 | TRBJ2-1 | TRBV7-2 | CASSLGLAGDDEQFF | TGTGCCAGCAGCTTAGGACTAGCGGGAGATGATGAGCAGTTCTTC
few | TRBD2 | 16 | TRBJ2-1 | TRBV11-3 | CASSPPFSGGFSEQFF | TGTGCCAGCAGCCCCCCCTTTAGCGGGGGATTTAGTGAGCAGTTCTTC
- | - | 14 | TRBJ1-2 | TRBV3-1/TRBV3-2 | CASSQAAGNYGYTF | TGTGCCAGCAGCCAGGCGGCGGGGAACTATGGCTACACCTTC
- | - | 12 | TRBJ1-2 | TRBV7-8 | CASSSQVYGYTF | TGTGCCAGCAGCTCACAAGTCTATGGCTACACCTTC
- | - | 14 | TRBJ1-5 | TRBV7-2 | CASSIRTDDQPQHF | TGTGCCAGCAGCATAAGGACAGACGATCAGCCCCAGCATTTT
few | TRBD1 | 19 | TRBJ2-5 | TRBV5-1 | CASSWTSRGTGGIQETQYF | TGCGCCAGCAGCTGGACCTCGAGGGGGACAGGAGGAATCCAAGAGACCCAGTACTTC
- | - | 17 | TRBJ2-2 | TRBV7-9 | CASKPDPHGVNTGELFF | TGTGCCAGCAAGCCCGACCCGCACGGAGTGAACACCGGGGAGCTGTTTTTT
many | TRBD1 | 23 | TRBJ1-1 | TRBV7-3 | CASSLTNRQGAIRIPPRNTEAFF | TGTGCCAGCAGCTTAACGAATCGTCAGGGGGCTATTAGGATACCCCCACGGAACACTGAAGCTTTCTTT
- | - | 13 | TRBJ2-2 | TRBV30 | CACGQWNTGELFF | TGTGCCTGTGGTCAGTGGAACACCGGGGAGCTGTTTTTT
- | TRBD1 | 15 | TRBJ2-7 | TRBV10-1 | CASSAGQGVTYEQYF | TGCGCCAGCAGCGCCGGACAGGGGGTCACCTACGAGCAGTACTTC
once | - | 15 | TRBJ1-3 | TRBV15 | CATSRDQGSGNTIYF | TGTGCCACCAGCAGAGATCAGGGGTCTGGAAACACCATATATTTT
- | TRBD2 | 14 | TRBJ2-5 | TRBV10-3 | CAISDRTSKETQYF | TGTGCCATCAGTGACCGGACTAGTAAAGAGACCCAGTACTTC
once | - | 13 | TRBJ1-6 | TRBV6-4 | CASSESASSPLHF | TGTGCCAGCAGTGAATCCGCGAGTTCACCCCTCCACTTT
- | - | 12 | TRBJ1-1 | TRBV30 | CAWSVRAFEAFF | TGTGCCTGGAGTGTGAGGGCCTTTGAAGCTTTCTTT
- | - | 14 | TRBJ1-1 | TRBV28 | CASSLQGGDTEAFF | TGTGCCAGCAGTCTCCAGGGAGGGGACACTGAAGCTTTCTTT
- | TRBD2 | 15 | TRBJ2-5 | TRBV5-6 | CASKLAGGEEETQYF | TGTGCCAGCAAGTTAGCGGGGGGCGAGGAAGAGACCCAGTACTTC
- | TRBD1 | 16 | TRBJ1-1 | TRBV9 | CASSVVGGTGTTEAFF | TGTGCCAGCAGCGTAGTAGGGGGGACAGGGACCACTGAAGCTTTCTTT
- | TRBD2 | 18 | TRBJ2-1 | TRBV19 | CASSIGLAGGKTYNEQFF | TGTGCCAGTAGTATAGGACTAGCGGGAGGGAAAACATACAATGAGCAGTTCTTC
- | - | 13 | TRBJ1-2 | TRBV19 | CASRYGQFSGYTF | TGTGCCAGTAGATACGGACAGTTCTCCGGCTACACCTTC